The 28 T cell receptor beta chains below come from one sample, sequenced in a study of T cells in Graves' hyperthyroidism and ophthalmopathy. Amplification of TCR beta CDR3 regions used RNA as the template. Carried out on the TCR CDR3, a first-round RT-PCR used the HTBI primer set. TCRdb ran MiXCR on the multiplex PCR reads and lists one entry per CDR3 protein. This repertoire shows more than 300,000 distinct CDR3 sequences, about 18% found once; its top ten account for about a third. The material sequenced was blood. The receptors originated from a woman in her twenties or thirties with Graves' hyperthyroidism that later progressed to Graves' ophthalmopathy.

The table lists this clonotype with many counts. The rearrangement joins TRBV20-1 to TRBJ2-2; unclear D gene. The V end was cut by 3 bases, the J end by 6 bases, with 14 bases between. Germline CDR1 reads DFQATT; CDR2 reads SNEGSKA (reference sequence). The CDR3 extends over 14 amino acids. DNA for the CDR3: TGCAGTGCTAGGGCCCTAGGTGTCGCCGGGGAGCTGTTTTTT. This translates into CSARALGVAGELFF.

Comments on this clonotype: The germline gene is not matched at one end of the junction; a read error may be the cause. This chain connects TRBV12-3 or TRBV12-4 to TRBJ2-7, with TRBD2 as a possible D gene (6 bases). CDR3 length: 13 amino acids. In DNA, the CDR3 is TGTGCCAGCAGTCTAGCGTCGACCTACGAGCAGTACTTC. Translating it yields CASSLASTYEQYF.

The sample holds a few counts of this clonotype. The chain combines TRBV19 with TRBJ2-2; D gene uncertain. V lost 5 bases and J lost 6, with 19 bases in between. Per the germline V gene, CDR1 is LNHDA and CDR2 is SQIVND (reference sequence). There are 16 residues in the CDR3. The CDR3 here is CASSSPETGGPGELFF. The CDR3 DNA is TGTGCCAGTAGTTCGCCCGAGACTGGTGGGCCCGGGGAGCTGTTTTTT.

This clonotype was picked up a small number of times. The gene calls are TRBV7-9 and TRBJ2-7; no firm D call. V was clipped by 5 bases and J by 7 bases, with 24 bases between them. Looked up from germline, CDR1 is SEHNR and CDR2 is FQNEAQ (reference sequence). This CDR3 comprises 16 residues. CDR3 loop: CASSPTREQGLREQYF. DNA of the CDR3: TGTGCCAGCAGCCCAACCCGAGAACAAGGTCTCAGGGAGCAGTACTTC.

V gene TRBV5-4 combines with J gene TRBJ2-2; tentative D call: TRBD2 (6 bases). Germline lookup yields CDR1 SGHNT and CDR2 YYREEE (reference sequence). This CDR3 is built from 15 residues. Between the trimmed V and J ends, which lost 0 bases and 9 bases, there was a span of 15 bases. The CDR3 is CASSLVSTSSRELFF. In DNA form, the CDR3 reads TGTGCCAGCAGCTTGGTCAGCACTAGCAGCCGGGAGCTGTTTTTT.

This chain joins TRBV5-4 and TRBJ2-1; 7 bases map to TRBD2. CDR1 SGHNT and CDR2 YYREEE come from the germline V gene (reference sequence). CDR3 length: 16 amino acids. V trimming: 2 bases; J trimming: 2 bases; junction bases outside the gene matches: 7. CDR3 sequence: CASSLVGRGAYNEQFF. In nucleotides, the CDR3 is TGTGCCAGCAGCTTAGTCGGTCGGGGGGCCTACAATGAGCAGTTCTTC.

In its sample, this clonotype was seen many times. This sequence joins TRBV19 and TRBJ2-6; TRBD1 aligns across 9 bases. V lost 6 bases, J lost 0 bases, and 15 bases stayed unmatched. CDR3 length: 20 amino acids. CDR1 and CDR2 from the germline V gene are LNHDA and SQIVND (reference sequence). In nucleotides, the CDR3 is TGTGCCAGTAGCCTTTATGGGACAGGGACCCTATCCTCTGGGGCCAACGTCCTGACTTTC. Translating gives CASSLYGTGTLSSGANVLTF.

The V call is TRBV11-2, the J call TRBJ2-2; 7 bases map to TRBD2. Unmatched junction bases numbered 11, after V lost 4 bases and J lost 0 bases. CDR1 is SGHAT and CDR2 is FQNNGV in the germline V gene. This CDR3 is built from 18 residues. The CDR3 DNA reads as TGTGCCAGCAGCTCGGGGGGAGGGGTAGCGGCGAACACCGGGGAGCTGTTTTTT. Residues: CASSSGGGVAANTGELFF. Full variable domain (outside the CDR3, taken from reference TRBV11-2 and TRBJ2-2): EAGVAQSPRYKIIEKRQSVAFWCNPISGHATLYWYQQILGQGPKLLIQFQNNGVVDDSQLPKDRFSAERLKGVDSTLKIQPAKLEDSAVYLCASSSGGGVAANTGELFFGEGSRLTVL.

This clonotype was recorded many times. This chain links TRBV6-6 with TRBJ2-1, with a tentative D call TRBD1 (6 bases). The CDR3 totals 14 residues. Trimming cost V 1 base and J 8 bases, with 12 bases left between them. Looked up from germline, CDR1 is MNHNY and CDR2 is SVGAGI (reference sequence). This chain's CDR3 is CASSYFPGAYEQFF. In DNA form, the CDR3 reads TGTGCCAGCAGTTACTTCCCAGGGGCTTATGAGCAGTTCTTC.

In this sample, this clonotype turned up many times. The rearrangement uses TRBV4-1 and TRBJ1-2, with D possibly TRBD1 on 5 matching bases. Deletions cut 0 bases from V and 7 bases from J, with 9 bases between. Germline CDR1 reads MGHRA; CDR2 reads YSYEKL. CDR3 size: 13 residues. CDR3 in DNA: TGCGCCAGCAGCCAAGACAGGGTGGGTGGCTACACCTTC. Translated: CASSQDRVGGYTF.

This clonotype was picked up many times. This chain's CDR3 is CASSSPTNTGELFF. DNA of the CDR3: TGTGCCAGCAGTTCCCCAACGAACACCGGGGAGCTGTTTTTT. This chain joins TRBV12-3 or TRBV12-4 and TRBJ2-2; D gene unclear. The CDR3 covers 14 residues. V gave up 4 bases and J gave up 0 bases, with 6 bases separating them.

Only a few counts were recorded for this clonotype. The V and J genes are TRBV6-2 or TRBV6-3 and TRBJ1-2; D might be TRBD1 (5 bases). The CDR3 has 15 residues. CDR1 is MNHEY, CDR2 SVGEGT, per germline. Trimming stripped 5 bases from V and 4 bases from J, with 17 bases between. The CDR3 nucleotides are TGTGCCAGCAGTCCTCGGCCGCAGACAGTCTATGGCTACACCTTC. Amino acids: CASSPRPQTVYGYTF.

This clonotype has at least ten counts. The genes are TRBV28 and TRBJ1-5; possibly TRBD1 for D (5 bases). Trimming left V 4 bases short and J 6 bases short, with 13 bases between. CDR1 is MDHEN, CDR2 SYDVKM, per germline. The CDR3 runs to 14 residues. The CDR3 region is CASSYTGDGQPQHF. In nucleotides, the CDR3 is TGTGCCAGCAGTTATACGGGGGACGGTCAGCCCCAGCATTTT.

This sequence joins TRBV12-3 or TRBV12-4 and TRBJ2-6; D possibly corresponds to TRBD1 (6 bases). This CDR3 has 18 amino acids. Trimming left V 7 bases short and J 0 bases short, with 19 bases between. CDR3 nucleotide sequence: TGTGCCAGCATTTCGTCAACAGGGCCCCTCTCTGGGGCCAACGTCCTGACTTTC. Translation gives CASISSTGPLSGANVLTF.

Notes on this clonotype: A much larger clone is a single base away; this may be a read error. V and J are TRBV16 and TRBJ1-4; D unclear. CDR3 length equals 12 residues. Per the germline V gene, CDR1 is KGHSY and CDR2 is FQNENV. CDR3 region: CVSSQGGEKLFF. The DNA for the CDR3 is TGTGTCAGCAGCCAAGGAGGGGAAAAACTGTTTTTT.

In this sample, this clonotype turned up many times. V and J are TRBV19 and TRBJ1-1, with D perhaps TRBD1 (6 bases). V was trimmed by 9 bases and J by 3 bases, leaving 20 bases between them. The CDR3 has 15 residues. Germline values: CDR1 LNHDA, CDR2 SQIVND (reference sequence). For the CDR3, the DNA is TGTGCCAGCCGAGAGGGGAGGGGGACCGACACTGAAGCTTTCTTT. Protein sequence: CASREGRGTDTEAFF. Together with reference TRBV19 and TRBJ1-1, the CDR3 gives the full variable domain: DGGITQSPKYLFRKEGQNVTLSCEQNLNHDAMYWYRQDPGQGLRLIYYSQIVNDFQKGDIAEGYSVSREKKESFPLTVTSAQKNPTAFYLCASREGRGTDTEAFFGQGTRLTVV.

The chain has TRBV4-1 and TRBJ2-1; D uncertain. The CDR3 is made up of 16 amino acids. CDR1 and CDR2 (germline): MGHRA, YSYEKL. Deletions cut 0 bases from V and 0 bases from J, with 9 bases between. The CDR3 region is CASSQDVGTSYNEQFF. The CDR3 nucleotides are TGCGCCAGCAGCCAAGATGTGGGAACCTCCTACAATGAGCAGTTCTTC.

This clonotype was counted a few times. The CDR3 bases are TGCGCCAGCTCCCAAGCTGCCCCCACGGGGTTGTACGAGCAGTACTTC. It yields the protein CASSQAAPTGLYEQYF. This sequence joins TRBV5-1 and TRBJ2-7; perhaps TRBD2 as D (5 bases). Trimming cost V 7 bases and J 4 bases, with 24 bases left between them. CDR1 and CDR2 (germline): SGHRS, YFSETQ. The CDR3 sequence is 16 residues long.

In this sample, this clonotype turned up many times. V is TRBV6-2 or TRBV6-3 and J is TRBJ1-5; no clear D gene. The CDR3 is made up of 14 amino acids. V was cut by 0 bases and J by 0 bases, with 3 bases left in between. Germline V gene lookup returns CDR1 MNHEY and CDR2 SVGEGT. In nucleotides, the CDR3 is TGTGCCAGCAGTTACTCGATTAGCAATCAGCCCCAGCATTTT. Translation: CASSYSISNQPQHF.

This clonotype has a count of ten or more. The chain links TRBV30 to TRBJ1-5, with TRBD1 as a possible D gene (5 bases). Per the germline V gene, CDR1 is GTSNPN and CDR2 is SVGIG (reference sequence). The CDR3 sequence is 13 residues long. The V end was cut by 5 bases, the J end by 0 bases, with 8 bases between. CDR3 residues: CAWGRDSNQPQHF. DNA for the CDR3: TGTGCCTGGGGCAGGGATAGCAATCAGCCCCAGCATTTT.

This chain links TRBV4-2 with TRBJ2-1, with TRBD2 matching over 11 bases. Germline values: CDR1 LGHNA, CDR2 YNFKEQ. V trimming: 0 bases; J trimming: 2 bases; junction bases outside the gene matches: 3. This CDR3 has 17 residues. CDR3 nucleotides: TGTGCCAGCAGCCAAGACTCACTAGCGGGAGCCTACAATGAGCAGTTCTTC. Encoded protein: CASSQDSLAGAYNEQFF.

This clonotype was counted between two and nine times. V usage is TRBV10-2 and J usage is TRBJ1-3; TRBD1 aligns across 7 bases. Germline assignment: CDR1 WSHSY and CDR2 SAAADI. Trimming cost V 5 bases and J 3 bases; bases outside gene matches: 10. The CDR3 is 16 residues long. The DNA of the CDR3 is TGCGCCAGCAGTAGGGACAGTCCCGTATTTGGAAACACCATATATTTT. This codes for CASSRDSPVFGNTIYF.

This clonotype was seen many times. The gene calls are TRBV6-1 and TRBJ2-1, with TRBD2 matching 7 bases. Per the germline V gene, CDR1 is MNHNS and CDR2 is SASEGT. The CDR3 extends over 15 amino acids. J lost 3 bases, V lost 3 bases, and 5 bases had no gene match. The CDR3 bases are TGTGCCAGCAGTGAGAAGTCTAGCGGCTACAATGAGCAGTTCTTC. This codes for CASSEKSSGYNEQFF.

The V call is TRBV4-2, the J call TRBJ2-5; D gene uncertain. The CDR3 covers 15 residues. Between the trimmed V and J ends, which lost 1 base and 0 bases, there was a span of 9 bases. Germline loops: CDR1 LGHNA, CDR2 YNFKEQ. This CDR3 is CASSQVTEYQETQYF. The CDR3 DNA reads as TGTGCCAGCAGCCAAGTAACGGAATACCAAGAGACCCAGTACTTC.

This clonotype appeared many times. The V call is TRBV7-9, the J call TRBJ2-5; D is uncertain. Trimming took off 7 bases at V and 11 bases at J, with 14 bases between the two ends. CDR1 and CDR2 from the germline V gene are SEHNR and FQNEAQ (reference sequence). The CDR3 contains 11 residues. CDR3 bases: TGTGCCAGCAAAGGCGGCGGCCTACAGTACTTC. This sequence encodes CASKGGGLQYF.

The J gene is TRBJ1-2, the V gene TRBV24-1; the match to TRBD1 covers 9 bases. This CDR3 has 16 residues. With 7 bases clipped from V and 2 bases from J, the junction kept 10 bases outside the gene matches. Per the germline V gene, CDR1 is KGHDR and CDR2 is SFDVKD. CDR3: CATSRGQGIRNYGYTF. For the CDR3, the DNA is TGTGCCACCAGCCGGGGACAGGGAATACGAAACTATGGCTACACCTTC.

This clonotype was counted only a few times. Possible read error: a much larger clone is one base away. In DNA form, the CDR3 reads TGTGCCAGCAGCCGCGGGGGGGCCAATGAGCAGTTCTTC. This sequence encodes CASSRGGANEQFF. The V gene is TRBV11-2, the J gene TRBJ2-1; 9 positions agree with TRBD2. Germline V lookup: CDR1 SGHAT, CDR2 FQNNGV. The V segment lost 5 bases and the J segment 6 bases; nucleotides outside the gene matches: 2. The CDR3 is made up of 13 amino acids.

At least ten counts were recorded for this clonotype. The gene calls are TRBV19 and TRBJ2-1, with D uncertain. Germline values: CDR1 LNHDA, CDR2 SQIVND (reference sequence). The V end lost 1 base, the J end lost 0 bases, and 16 bases lay between the germline ends. CDR3 length: 18 amino acids. This chain's CDR3 is CASSIALPRVLSYNEQFF. The CDR3 nucleotides read TGTGCCAGTAGTATAGCCCTCCCTCGGGTCCTCTCCTACAATGAGCAGTTCTTC. The entire variable domain, with the rest obtained from reference TRBV19 and TRBJ2-1, is as follows: DGGITQSPKYLFRKEGQNVTLSCEQNLNHDAMYWYRQDPGQGLRLIYYSQIVNDFQKGDIAEGYSVSREKKESFPLTVTSAQKNPTAFYLCASSIALPRVLSYNEQFFGPGTRLTVL.